Reported below is one TCR beta chain. What this receptor recognizes is not known. Base qualities are not at hand, and no much larger clone is one base apart. This specimen comes from a study of cytomegalovirus exposure and HLA in healthy donors listed by TCRdb under 2017. At the level of the whole study: According to an earlier analysis of 550 to 750 of the donors, about 179 million T cells yielded 95 million to 140 million unique TCR beta sequences and approximately 280 Gb of sequence data. About 300 gigabases of sequencing data and tens of millions of unique TCR sequences were included in an early release covering about 700 HLA-typed donors. Of the roughly 400 genotyped donors, more than 75% were placed in the genetic ancestry cluster associated with self-reported Caucasian donors. The study aimed to test whether signatures of past pathogen exposure could be identified by cataloging public T cell receptors. The T cell repertoires of roughly 660 subjects were profiled by immunosequencing and related to cytomegalovirus serostatus. Along with the roughly 670-subject first cohort, a separate validation cohort of over a hundred different subjects was used. High-throughput TCR immunosequencing, statistical association of individual TCRs with disease status, and machine learning were combined to predict cytomegalovirus infection status. A later analysis re-examined previously published TCR beta repertoires from just over 650 donors and added high-resolution HLA genotyping to investigate patterns of TCR occurrence. The later analysis used no new phenotypic data to find candidate immune exposures, relying instead on TCR beta sequences and their occurrence across donors. In an earlier analysis of 587 of the donors, high-throughput TCR beta sequencing was used to judge whether each TCR beta V gene segment behaved as functional or pseudogenic. Donor age, sex, ethnicity and CMV serostatus were compiled alongside the repertoire data. In a later genetic analysis, genome-wide SNP genotypes for about three fifths of the 666 donors were used, and that subset was treated as a discovery cohort. Every discovery cohort repertoire had been produced on one sequencing platform. Class I and class II HLA loci were covered by the typing at four-digit resolution. The number of donors typed differed by locus, with 629-630 for A, B, C, DRB1 and DQB1, approximately 500 for DQA1, 600 to 610 for DPA1, and some 440 for DPB1. Because of strong linkage in the cohort, roughly five DR-DQ haplotypes were treated as single units for association and clustering. On average, 235,054 unique TCR beta nucleotide sequences were sequenced per donor among about 400 genotyped donors of the cohort, with roughly a sixth of those sequences being non-productive.

General study outcomes and caveats: Most TCR sequences were seen in very few donors, while some public TCRs were found in many individuals. In the study, some 160 TCR beta chains were listed as associated with cytomegalovirus. The cohort was sequenced for TCR beta chains only, and without alpha or paired-chain data the features that could be detected were limited. In vitro tests confirmed that a few of the cytomegalovirus-associated TCR beta chains recognize cytomegalovirus antigens. In an earlier analysis of about 600 of the donors, most TCR beta V segments appeared in productive rearrangements about 87% or about 30% of the time, broadly matching IMGT annotations. A further reported finding was that TCR beta sequences accurately predicted the HLA-A and HLA-B alleles for most subjects in the first cohort. Several of the top co-occurrence clusters appeared to be linked to parvovirus B19, influenza, CMV and Epstein-Barr virus, according to a later analysis. Assigning TCR associations to individual alleles was difficult when HLA alleles, especially DR and DQ, strongly co-occurred. In a later genetic analysis, fewer N-insertions in productive TCRs were reported among donors in an Asian-associated ancestry cluster than the approximately 710-donor mean. In a later analysis, the rate of TCR association differed among HLA loci, with DRB1 alleles having the most associated TCRs and HLA-C alleles having the fewest. Correlated functional status among segregating V segments might reflect linkage disequilibrium, but an unknown experimental factor could not be ruled out. Over 15 rarely observed V segments, including chromosome 9 orphons, were excluded from the earlier analysis of just under 600 of the donors because counts were too low. The classifier was reported to diagnose cytomegalovirus status with high specificity and sensitivity in both the original cohort and the validation cohort. A later analysis found that most CMV-associated TCR beta chains appeared HLA-restricted, with HLA associations seemingly driven largely by CMV exposure. According to the authors, the approach could potentially be generalized to other disease states and immunological phenotypes. Because some donors lacked HLA typing at each locus, the association tests relied only on the typed subset. CMV serostatus was the only immune exposure information available for the cohort. A cluster of highly shared sequence variants was judged likely to be a technical artifact of the sequencing pipeline. Compared with equally common non-associated chains, HLA-associated TCR beta chains in a later analysis were more clonally expanded and had lower generation probabilities. In a later genetic analysis, a missense DCLRE1C variant was associated with V-gene and J-gene trimming of TCR beta chains, and the association was replicated in an independent cohort. Because the 87-base-pair reads could not distinguish some IMGT-functional V segments, including TRBV6-2 and TRBV6-3, those segments were excluded. In a later analysis, some 18,000 TCR beta sequences were associated with specific HLA alleles at a false discovery rate of 0.05. Sequencing depth was assumed to be roughly uniform across donors in the presence/absence analyses, though that assumption may not hold.

CDR1 and CDR2 are drawn from the germline V gene: MNHNS, SASEGT. Including the terminal cysteine and phenylalanine, the CDR3 comprises 15 residues. Only the CDR3 part of the read is kept: 45 bases, read in frame from the first base. V gives up 8 bases and J gives up 1 base, and the segment between their germline ends measures 14 bases. In total, about 650 healthy bone marrow donors made up the cohort. At the time of sampling, all cohort members were nominally healthy, though unrecorded immune exposures were likely present. The donor tested CMV seronegative and was one of the 352 seronegative cohort members. Every donor gave a peripheral blood sample, and the peripheral blood mononuclear cells from that sample were used for TCR beta sequencing. The Qiagen DNeasy Blood Extraction Kit was used to extract genomic DNA from the blood cell samples. The library came from the immunoSEQ multiplex PCR assay. For the multiplex PCR, a mixture combining 60 forward primers for TCR Vbeta segments and 13 reverse primers for TCR Jbeta segments was used. Amplification of the CDR3 region of rearranged TCR beta genes was performed with a multiplex PCR assay on genomic DNA. Amplified TCR beta libraries were sequenced as 87-base-pair reads on the Illumina HiSeq System. Per the source publication's procedure: Across the 600 to 700 repertoires, a later analysis counted approximately 75 million unique TCR beta chains, some 11 million of which were shared by at least two donors. A nearest-neighbor algorithm error-corrected the raw reads and collapsed the reads into unique sequences, merging closely related sequences to remove PCR and sequencing errors. To assign V, D and J gene segments, CDR3 sequences were aligned to IMGT reference sequences. For a sequence to be retained, at least a six-nucleotide match to both a V gene segment and a J gene segment was required. A rearrangement was called productive if the CDR3 had no stop codons and remained in frame with V and J, and every other rearrangement was called non-productive. CDR3 was defined by IMGT convention, running from the second conserved V-encoded cysteine to the conserved J-encoded phenylalanine. In an earlier analysis of roughly 580 of the donors, sequences lacking an unambiguous match to a single V gene segment were excluded. In an earlier analysis of 500 to 750 of the donors, V segments were called functional above 56.7% productive rearrangements and were called segregating when the between-donor standard deviation exceeded 5%. A statistical classification framework was built to diagnose cytomegalovirus status from the catalog of TCR beta chain sequences. A later analysis assigned V and J genes by comparing TCR nucleotide sequences with IMGT/GENE-DB human TR gene sequences. The TCRdist pipeline was used in a later analysis to assign CDR3 sequences and most-parsimonious VDJ recombination scenarios. A later analysis defined each TCR beta chain by its CDR3 amino acid sequence plus V-gene family, and excluded reads lacking a unique V-gene family. In a later analysis, 550 to 650 highly shared, low-generation-probability nucleotide sequences were removed to address suspected cross-contamination and a sequencing artifact. In a later analysis, a clonal expansion index for each public chain was calculated from normalized within-repertoire ranks of inferred template counts. Generation probabilities in a later analysis came from a VDJ recombination model fitted to out-of-frame rearrangements, and those results were checked against IGoR. A later analysis scored TCR-TCR, TCR-HLA and TCR-CMV co-occurrence with hypergeometric tests, applying a repertoire-size bias correction to TCR pairs. A later analysis estimated false discovery rates by permuting HLA or CMV assignments 20 times. In a later analysis, co-occurring TCRs were grouped using DBSCAN, with TCRdist sequence similarity added in when clustering inside HLA-allele-positive subsets. Co-occurrence clustering excluded repertoires with fewer than 30,000 or more than 120,000 public chains, plus five with anomalous nucleotide sharing. TCRdb stores this immuneACCESS table with in-frame sequences only. Part of the clones is absent; in the studies checked, under half of the shortfall reflects unresolved V genes, and no reason is known for the rest. D and trimming were read from the DNA, whereas the V and J calls and clone size are those reported in that table. This sample is represented by about 170,000 clones; roughly 80% of them were singletons. Approximately 0.8% of the sample goes to the ten largest clones.

This receptor was taken from a woman aged 18-30 years in good health and CMV-seronegative. Rearrangement joined TRBV6-1 to TRBJ1-4; TRBD1 could be the D gene, as 6 bases match. The sequenced sample consisted of PBMCs. Here the CDR3 is given as CASSPPQGTNEKLFF. The nucleotide sequence reads TGTGCCAGCTCCCCCCCACAGGGAACTAATGAAAAACTGTTTTTT.